This T cell receptor beta chain appears in the sequencing data of a study of neurological immune-mediated disorders. Whole-study results and caveats: HTLV-1-associated myelopathy had the most TCR clonal expansion, whereas multiple sclerosis had the least (lower than in healthy controls).

Points on this clonotype: Its matching antigen is unknown. A much larger clone differs by one base, so this may be a read error.

One entry per CDR3 protein, called by TCRdb with MiXCR from the 5' RACE reads. The table lists 93,000 or so distinct CDR3 sequences, 10% to 12% of them singletons. Trimming at V came to 6 bases and at J to 0 bases, leaving 5 bases not matched to a gene. This CDR3 contains 15 residues. Germline CDR1 is ENHRY and CDR2 is SYGVKD. Time point meaning: longitudinal time-point 3. It was from 2 million PBMCs stored at -80 C that the unsorted libraries were obtained. The sequence derives from a female donor with HTLV-1-associated myelopathy (HAM/TSP). The chain combines TRBV10-3 with TRBJ1-3; 7 bases agree with TRBD1. Specimen: PBMCs. The CDR3 nucleotides are TGTGCCATCAGAGACGGGACAGCCTCTGGAAACACCATATATTTT. Protein: CAIRDGTASGNTIYF.